What follows is one T cell receptor beta chain and its context. The table lists this clone with a count of one. It has no known antigen specificity. No quality values exist for individual bases; no much larger clone is one base distant. The data originate from a study of T cell responses to AZD1222 COVID-19 vaccine (dated by TCRdb to the early 2020s). With regard to the full study: Because spike-specific TCR depth and breadth did not differ between the two schedules, AZD1222 recipients who got a second dose at roughly 4 weeks were pooled with those who got a second dose at roughly 12 weeks. TCR sequencing was performed for about 250 trial participants, of whom some 200 were given two doses of AZD1222 and around 25 were given two doses of MenACWY control vaccine. Trial participants were enrolled into age subgroups of 18-55, 56-69 and 70-plus years, which contained around 140, 26 and 57 TCR-sequenced participants, respectively.

Reading the germline V gene gives CDR1 SGHRS and CDR2 YFSETQ. The CDR3 measures 19 amino acids from cysteine to phenylalanine. This entry keeps only the CDR3 DNA: 57 bases, framed from base 1. The junction shows trimming of 0 bases on V and 1 base on J, and the gene matches do not reach 13 bases of it. The CDR3 regions of human TCRbeta chains were subjected to immunosequencing. The authors' analysis ran thus. Repertoire TCRs were matched against a reference library of SARS-CoV-2-specific TCRs generated with the MIRA antigen-specificity platform. Breadth was defined as the fraction of unique TCRs that were SARS-CoV-2-associated. Depth was defined as the fraction of total T cells that were SARS-CoV-2-associated. Each spike-specific TCR was assigned to its reactive spike region and to a CD4 or CD8 class using the MIRA data. Log10-transformed breadth and depth values were compared by one-way ANOVA with Sidak's multiple comparisons tests. This is the immuneACCESS table as TCRdb keeps it, with only in-frame sequences that have V and J called. A part of the clones is gone; compared with another copy, unresolved V genes explain less than half, and the rest is unexplained. V and J calls plus clone size are reproduced from that table; the DNA served to infer D and trimming. This sample holds 80,000 to 90,000 clones; around nine tenths were observed only once. The ten top clones hold approximately 3% of the sample.

The time point label corresponds to: baseline before first vaccination. Vaccinee samples came from UK trials COV001 and COV002, including a single-blind randomized controlled phase 2/3 trial of AZD1222 (ChAdOx1 nCoV-19) in healthy adults. Trial participant PBMC samples were collected at day 0 and day 28 after the second dose for TCRbeta chain sequencing. Here is what the overall study found, with its caveats: Participants were mostly white British, with more females than males. The authors suggested clonal diversity may have been underestimated. Nearly half of unique spike-specific TCRs reportedly recognized epitopes outside regions mutated in the B.1.351 and B.1.1.7 variants. The whole spike protein was spanned by vaccine-associated CD4 TCRs, and dominant responses were seen in regions 160-218 and 743-854. Conclusions about previously exposed vaccinees were limited because only a handful of AZD1222 recipients were SARS-CoV-2 seropositive at baseline. Spike-specific TCR breadth and depth rose significantly after two AZD1222 doses compared with day 0 and with MenACWY recipients. The 56-69-year group was small, and its depth increase did not reach significance, likely because of low power. No day 14 peak-response samples were available, so repertoires were characterized only after the peak T cell response.

Sequenced material: peripheral blood, taken on day 0 of AZD1222 vaccination. In this chain, TRBV5-1 is recombined with TRBJ2-7; TRBD1 agrees with 10 junctional bases. The origin of this receptor is an adult in good health. The DNA sequence is as follows: TGCGCCAGCAGCTTGGAACTAATTAGGCCGGGACAGGGGTCCTACGAGCAGTACTTC. This sequence encodes CASSLELIRPGQGSYEQYF.